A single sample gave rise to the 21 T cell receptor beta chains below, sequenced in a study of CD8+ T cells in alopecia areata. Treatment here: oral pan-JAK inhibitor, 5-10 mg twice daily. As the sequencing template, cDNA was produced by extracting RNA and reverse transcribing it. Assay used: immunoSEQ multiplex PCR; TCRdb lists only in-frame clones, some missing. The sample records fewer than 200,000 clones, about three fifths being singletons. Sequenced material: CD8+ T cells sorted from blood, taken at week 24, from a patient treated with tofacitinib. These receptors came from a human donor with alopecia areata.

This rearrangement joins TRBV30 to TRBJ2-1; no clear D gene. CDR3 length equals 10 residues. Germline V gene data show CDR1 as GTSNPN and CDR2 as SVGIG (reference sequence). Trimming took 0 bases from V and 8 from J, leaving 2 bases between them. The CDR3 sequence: CAWSVDEQFF. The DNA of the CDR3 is TGTGCCTGGAGTGTCGATGAGCAGTTCTTC.

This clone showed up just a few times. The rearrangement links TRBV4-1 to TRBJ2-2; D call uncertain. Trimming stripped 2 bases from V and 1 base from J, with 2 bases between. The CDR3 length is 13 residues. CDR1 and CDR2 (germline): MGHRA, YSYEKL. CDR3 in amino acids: CASSQKNTGELFF. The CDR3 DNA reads TGCGCCAGCAGCCAAAAGAACACCGGGGAGCTGTTTTTT.

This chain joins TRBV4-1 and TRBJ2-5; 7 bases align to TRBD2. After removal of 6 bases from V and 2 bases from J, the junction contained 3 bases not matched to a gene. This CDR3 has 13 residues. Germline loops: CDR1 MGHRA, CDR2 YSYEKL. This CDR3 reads CASSSAGQETQYF. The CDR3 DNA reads TGCGCCAGCAGTTCAGCGGGGCAAGAGACCCAGTACTTC.

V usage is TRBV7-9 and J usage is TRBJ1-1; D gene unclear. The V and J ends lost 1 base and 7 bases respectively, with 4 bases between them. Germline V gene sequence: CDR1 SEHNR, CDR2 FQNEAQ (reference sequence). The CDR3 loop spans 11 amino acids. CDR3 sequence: CASSLDVEAFF. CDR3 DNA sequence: TGTGCCAGCAGCTTAGACGTTGAAGCTTTCTTT.

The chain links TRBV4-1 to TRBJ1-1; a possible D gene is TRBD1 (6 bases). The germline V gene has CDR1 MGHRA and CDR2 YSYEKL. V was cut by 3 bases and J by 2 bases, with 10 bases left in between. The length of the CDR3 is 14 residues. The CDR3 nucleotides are TGCGCCAGCAGCCAGTGGACAGACAACACTGAAGCTTTCTTT. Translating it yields CASSQWTDNTEAFF.

The CDR3 region has the DNA TGTGCCAGCAGTTTGAAGGGAGCAGGCCAGCCCCAGCATTTT. Translation gives CASSLKGAGQPQHF. The chain carries TRBV6-5 and TRBJ1-5; D ambiguous. This CDR3 is built from 14 residues. Deletions cut 4 bases from V and 7 bases from J, with 14 bases between. Germline CDR1 reads MNHEY; CDR2 reads SVGAGI.

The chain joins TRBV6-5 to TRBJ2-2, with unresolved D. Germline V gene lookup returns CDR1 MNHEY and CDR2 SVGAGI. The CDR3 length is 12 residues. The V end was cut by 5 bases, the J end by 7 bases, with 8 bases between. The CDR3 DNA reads TGTGCCAGCAGTGTCGTTCACGGGGAGCTGTTTTTT. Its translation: CASSVVHGELFF.

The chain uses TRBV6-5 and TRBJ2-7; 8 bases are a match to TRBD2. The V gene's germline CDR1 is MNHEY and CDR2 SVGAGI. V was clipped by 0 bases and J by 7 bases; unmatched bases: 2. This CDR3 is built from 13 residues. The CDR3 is CASSYSGTSEQYF. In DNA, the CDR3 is TGTGCCAGCAGTTACTCTGGGACTAGTGAGCAGTACTTC.

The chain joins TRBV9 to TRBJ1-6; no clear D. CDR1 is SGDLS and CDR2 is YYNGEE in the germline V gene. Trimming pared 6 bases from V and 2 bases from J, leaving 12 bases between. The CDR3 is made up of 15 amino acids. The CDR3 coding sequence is TGTGCCAGCACCGACGGCACGGCCTATAATTCACCCCTCCACTTT. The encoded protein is CASTDGTAYNSPLHF.

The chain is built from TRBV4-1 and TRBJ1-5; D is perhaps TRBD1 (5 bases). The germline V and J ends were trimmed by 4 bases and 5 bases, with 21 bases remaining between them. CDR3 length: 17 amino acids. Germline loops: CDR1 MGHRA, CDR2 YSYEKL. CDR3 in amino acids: CASSRRGAGPHHQPQHF. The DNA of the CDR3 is TGCGCCAGCAGCCGAAGAGGGGCAGGACCACACCATCAGCCCCAGCATTTT.

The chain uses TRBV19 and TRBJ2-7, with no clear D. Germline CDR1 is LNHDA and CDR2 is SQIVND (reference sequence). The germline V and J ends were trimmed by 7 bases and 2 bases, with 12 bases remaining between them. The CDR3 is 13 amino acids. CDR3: CASIDTLPYEQYF. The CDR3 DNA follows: TGTGCCAGTATAGATACCCTCCCCTACGAGCAGTACTTC.

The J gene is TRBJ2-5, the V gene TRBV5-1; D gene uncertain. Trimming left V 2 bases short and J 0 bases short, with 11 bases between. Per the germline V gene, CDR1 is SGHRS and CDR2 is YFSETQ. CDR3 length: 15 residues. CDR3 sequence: CASSFETWYQETQYF. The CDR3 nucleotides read TGCGCCAGCAGCTTTGAGACTTGGTACCAAGAGACCCAGTACTTC.

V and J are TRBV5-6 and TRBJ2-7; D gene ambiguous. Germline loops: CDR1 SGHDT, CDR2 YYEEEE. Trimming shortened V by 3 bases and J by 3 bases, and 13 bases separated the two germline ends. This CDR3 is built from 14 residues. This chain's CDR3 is CASSSRGRSYEQYF. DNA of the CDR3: TGTGCCAGCAGCTCGAGAGGCAGGAGCTACGAGCAGTACTTC.

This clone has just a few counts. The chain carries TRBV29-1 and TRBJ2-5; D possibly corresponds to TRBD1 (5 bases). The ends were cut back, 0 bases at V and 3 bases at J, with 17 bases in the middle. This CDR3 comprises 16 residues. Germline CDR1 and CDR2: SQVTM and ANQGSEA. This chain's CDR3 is CSVEDKVPGIKETQYF. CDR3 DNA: TGCAGCGTTGAAGATAAAGTCCCAGGGATTAAAGAGACCCAGTACTTC.

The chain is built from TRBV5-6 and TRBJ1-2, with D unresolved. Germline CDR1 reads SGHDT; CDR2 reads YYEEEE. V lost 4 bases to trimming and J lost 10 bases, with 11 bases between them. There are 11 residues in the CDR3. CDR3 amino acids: CASSNGGIYTF. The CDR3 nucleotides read TGTGCCAGCAGCAACGGAGGGATCTACACCTTC.

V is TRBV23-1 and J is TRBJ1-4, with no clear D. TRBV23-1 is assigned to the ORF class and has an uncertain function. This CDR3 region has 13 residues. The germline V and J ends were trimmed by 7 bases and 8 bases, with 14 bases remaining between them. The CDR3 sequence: CASNSYWPEKLFF. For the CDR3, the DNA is TGCGCCAGCAATTCCTACTGGCCGGAAAAACTGTTTTTT.

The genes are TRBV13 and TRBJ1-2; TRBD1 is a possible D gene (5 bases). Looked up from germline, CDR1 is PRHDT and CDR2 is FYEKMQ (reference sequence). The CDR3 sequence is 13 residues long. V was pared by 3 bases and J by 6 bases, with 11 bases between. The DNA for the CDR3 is TGTGCCAGCAGCTTGGGACGATCCAATGGCTACACCTTC. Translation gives CASSLGRSNGYTF.

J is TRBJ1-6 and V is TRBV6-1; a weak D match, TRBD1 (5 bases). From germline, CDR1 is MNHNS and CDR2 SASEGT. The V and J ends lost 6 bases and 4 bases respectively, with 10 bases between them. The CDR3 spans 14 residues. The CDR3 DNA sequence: TGTGCCAGCAGCCCCGACAGTTATAATTCACCCCTCCACTTT. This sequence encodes CASSPDSYNSPLHF.

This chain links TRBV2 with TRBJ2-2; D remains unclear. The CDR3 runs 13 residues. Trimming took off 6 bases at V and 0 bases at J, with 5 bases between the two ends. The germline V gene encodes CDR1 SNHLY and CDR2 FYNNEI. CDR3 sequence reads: CASRPSNTGELFF. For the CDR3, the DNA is TGTGCCAGCAGACCCTCGAACACCGGGGAGCTGTTTTTT.

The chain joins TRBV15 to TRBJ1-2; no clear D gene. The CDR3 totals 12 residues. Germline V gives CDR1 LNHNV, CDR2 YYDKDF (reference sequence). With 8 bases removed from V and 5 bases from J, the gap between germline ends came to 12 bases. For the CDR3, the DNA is TGTGCCACCGCCCAAGGAGCGTATGGCTACACCTTC. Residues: CATAQGAYGYTF.

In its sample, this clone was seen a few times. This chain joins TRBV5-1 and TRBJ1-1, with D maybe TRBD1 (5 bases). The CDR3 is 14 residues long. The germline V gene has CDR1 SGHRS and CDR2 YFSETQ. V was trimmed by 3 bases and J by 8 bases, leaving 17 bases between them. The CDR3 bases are TGCGCCAGCAGCTCGCCACAGGTCCGAGGGGAAGCTTTCTTT. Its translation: CASSSPQVRGEAFF.